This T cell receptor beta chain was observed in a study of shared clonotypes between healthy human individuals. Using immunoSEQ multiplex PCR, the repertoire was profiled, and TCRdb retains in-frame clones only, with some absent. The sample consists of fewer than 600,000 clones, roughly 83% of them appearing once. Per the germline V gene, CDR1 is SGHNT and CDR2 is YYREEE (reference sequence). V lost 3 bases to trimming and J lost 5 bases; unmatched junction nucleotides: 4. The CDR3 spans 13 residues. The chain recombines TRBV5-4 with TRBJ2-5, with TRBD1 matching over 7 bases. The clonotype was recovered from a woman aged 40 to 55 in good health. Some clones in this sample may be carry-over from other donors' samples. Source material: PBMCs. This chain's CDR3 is CASSSDRAETQYF. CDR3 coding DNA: TGTGCCAGCAGCTCCGACAGGGCTGAGACCCAGTACTTC.